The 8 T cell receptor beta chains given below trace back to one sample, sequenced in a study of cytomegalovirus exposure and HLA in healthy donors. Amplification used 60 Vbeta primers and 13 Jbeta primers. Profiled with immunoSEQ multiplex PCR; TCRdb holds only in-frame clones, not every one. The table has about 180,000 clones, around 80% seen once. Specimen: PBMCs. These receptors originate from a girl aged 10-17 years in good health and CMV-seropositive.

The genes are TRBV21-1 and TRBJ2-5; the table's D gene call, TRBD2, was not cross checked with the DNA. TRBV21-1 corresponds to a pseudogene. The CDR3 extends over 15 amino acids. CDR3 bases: TGTGCCAGCAGCAAAGATCCTAGTAAACAAGAGACCCAGTACTTC. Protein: CASSKDPSKQETQYF.

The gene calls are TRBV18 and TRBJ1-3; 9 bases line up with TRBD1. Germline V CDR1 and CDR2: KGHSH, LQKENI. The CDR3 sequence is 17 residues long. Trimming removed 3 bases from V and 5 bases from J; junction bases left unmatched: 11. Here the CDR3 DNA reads TGTGCCAGCTCACCCTTTGGGACAGGGCATATCAGAAACACCATATATTTT. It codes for CASSPFGTGHIRNTIYF.

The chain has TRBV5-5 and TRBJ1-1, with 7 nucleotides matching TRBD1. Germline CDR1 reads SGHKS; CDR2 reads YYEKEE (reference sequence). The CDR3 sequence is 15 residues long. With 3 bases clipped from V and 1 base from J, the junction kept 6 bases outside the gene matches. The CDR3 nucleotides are TGTGCCAGCAGCTACTACGGGACAGAGAACACTGAAGCTTTCTTT. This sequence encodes CASSYYGTENTEAFF.

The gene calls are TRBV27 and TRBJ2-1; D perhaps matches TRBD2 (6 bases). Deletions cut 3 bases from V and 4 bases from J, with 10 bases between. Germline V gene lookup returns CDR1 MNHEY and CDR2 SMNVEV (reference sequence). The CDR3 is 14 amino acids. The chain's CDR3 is CASSLGGNYNEQFF. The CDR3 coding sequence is TGTGCCAGCAGTTTGGGCGGGAATTACAATGAGCAGTTCTTC.

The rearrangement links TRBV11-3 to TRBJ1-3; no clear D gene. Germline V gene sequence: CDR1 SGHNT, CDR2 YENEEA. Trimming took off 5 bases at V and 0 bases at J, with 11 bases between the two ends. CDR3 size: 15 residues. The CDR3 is CASSSRESSGNTIYF. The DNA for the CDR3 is TGTGCCAGCAGCAGCCGGGAAAGCTCTGGAAACACCATATATTTT. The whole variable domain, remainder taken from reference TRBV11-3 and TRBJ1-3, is EAGVVQSPRYKIIEKKQPVAFWCNPISGHNTLYWYLQNLGQGPELLIRYENEEAVDDSQLPKDRFSAERLKGVDSTLKIQPAELGDSAVYLCASSSRESSGNTIYFGEGSWLTVV.

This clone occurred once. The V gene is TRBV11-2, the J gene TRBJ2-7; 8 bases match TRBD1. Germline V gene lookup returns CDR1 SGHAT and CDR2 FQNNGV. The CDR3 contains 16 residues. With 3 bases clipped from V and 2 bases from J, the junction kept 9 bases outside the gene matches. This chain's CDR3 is CASSLDPGQATYEQYF. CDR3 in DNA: TGTGCCAGCAGCTTGGATCCGGGACAGGCGACCTACGAGCAGTACTTC. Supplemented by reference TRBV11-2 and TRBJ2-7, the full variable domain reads EAGVAQSPRYKIIEKRQSVAFWCNPISGHATLYWYQQILGQGPKLLIQFQNNGVVDDSQLPKDRFSAERLKGVDSTLKIQPAKLEDSAVYLCASSLDPGQATYEQYFGPGTRLTVT.

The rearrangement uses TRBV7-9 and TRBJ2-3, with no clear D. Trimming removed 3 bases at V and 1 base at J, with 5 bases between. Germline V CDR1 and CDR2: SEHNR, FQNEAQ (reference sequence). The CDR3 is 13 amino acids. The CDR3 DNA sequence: TGTGCCAGCAGCTTGACTGGCACAGATACGCAGTATTTT. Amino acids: CASSLTGTDTQYF.

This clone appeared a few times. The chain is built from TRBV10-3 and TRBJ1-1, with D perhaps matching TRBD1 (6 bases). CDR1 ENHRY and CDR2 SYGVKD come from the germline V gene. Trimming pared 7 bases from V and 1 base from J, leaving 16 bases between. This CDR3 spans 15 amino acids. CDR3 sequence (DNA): TGTGCCATCAAGCCCCACAGGGAGAAGAACACTGAAGCTTTCTTT. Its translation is CAIKPHREKNTEAFF.